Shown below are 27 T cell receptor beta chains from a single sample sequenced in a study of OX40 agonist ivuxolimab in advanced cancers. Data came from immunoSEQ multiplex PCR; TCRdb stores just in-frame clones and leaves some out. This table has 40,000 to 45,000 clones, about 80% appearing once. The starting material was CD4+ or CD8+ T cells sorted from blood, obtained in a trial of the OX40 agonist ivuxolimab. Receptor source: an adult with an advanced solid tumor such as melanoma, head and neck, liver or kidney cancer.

This CDR3 reads CASSYRGGRGQYGYTF. Written as DNA, the CDR3 is TGTGCCAGCAGTTATCGGGGGGGCAGGGGGCAATATGGCTACACCTTC. The V gene is TRBV27, the J gene TRBJ1-2, with 8 bases that match TRBD1. V trimming: 4 bases; J trimming: 5 bases; junction bases outside the gene matches: 12. From germline, CDR1 is MNHEY and CDR2 SMNVEV (reference sequence). The CDR3 length is 16 residues.

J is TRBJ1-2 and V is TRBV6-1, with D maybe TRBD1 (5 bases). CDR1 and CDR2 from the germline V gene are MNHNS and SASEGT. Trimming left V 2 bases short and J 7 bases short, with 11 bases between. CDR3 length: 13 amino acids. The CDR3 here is CASSEQGVAGYTF. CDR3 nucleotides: TGTGCCAGCAGTGAACAAGGGGTGGCTGGCTACACCTTC.

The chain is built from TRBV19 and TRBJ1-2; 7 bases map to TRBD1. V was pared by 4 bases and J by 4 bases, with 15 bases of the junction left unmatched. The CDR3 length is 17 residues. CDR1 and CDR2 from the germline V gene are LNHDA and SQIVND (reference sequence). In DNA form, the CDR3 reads TGTGCCAGTAGTACATACTGGGGCGCAGGGGGTGGCTATGGCTACACCTTC. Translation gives CASSTYWGAGGGYGYTF.

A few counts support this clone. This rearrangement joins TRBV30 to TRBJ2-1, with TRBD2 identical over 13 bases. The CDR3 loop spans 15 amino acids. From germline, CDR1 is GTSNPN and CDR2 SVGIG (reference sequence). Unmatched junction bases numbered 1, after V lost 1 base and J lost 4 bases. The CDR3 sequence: CAWSAGLAGYNEQFF. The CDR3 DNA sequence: TGTGCCTGGAGTGCGGGACTAGCGGGGTACAATGAGCAGTTCTTC.

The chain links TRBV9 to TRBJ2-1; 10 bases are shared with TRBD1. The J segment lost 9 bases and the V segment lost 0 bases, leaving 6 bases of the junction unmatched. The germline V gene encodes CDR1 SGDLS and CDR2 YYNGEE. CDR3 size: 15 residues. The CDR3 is CASSVGVGTGVEQFF. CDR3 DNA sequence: TGTGCCAGCAGCGTAGGAGTTGGGACAGGGGTTGAGCAGTTCTTC.

CDR3 nucleotides: TGTGCCAGCAGCTTAGCGGGATTACAGGAGACCCAGTACTTC. Translated: CASSLAGLQETQYF. The V and J genes are TRBV11-2 and TRBJ2-5, with D possibly being TRBD2 (5 bases). V lost 1 base and J lost 5, with 11 bases in between. Per the germline V gene, CDR1 is SGHAT and CDR2 is FQNNGV. This CDR3 contains 14 residues.

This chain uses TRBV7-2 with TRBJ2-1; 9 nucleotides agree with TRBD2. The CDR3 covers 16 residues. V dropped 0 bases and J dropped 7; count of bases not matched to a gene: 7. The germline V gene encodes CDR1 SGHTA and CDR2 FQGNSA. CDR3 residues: CASSLADLAGRNEQFF. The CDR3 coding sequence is TGTGCCAGCAGCTTAGCGGACCTAGCGGGACGAAATGAGCAGTTCTTC.

The CDR3 DNA sequence: TGTGCCAGCAGTTCCATAGGGAGGGCTGGCTACACCTTC. Translated: CASSSIGRAGYTF. This chain joins TRBV27 and TRBJ1-2; no clear D gene. Germline CDR1 and CDR2: MNHEY and SMNVEV (reference sequence). The CDR3 runs to 13 residues. Trimming took off 4 bases at V and 7 bases at J, with 13 bases between the two ends.

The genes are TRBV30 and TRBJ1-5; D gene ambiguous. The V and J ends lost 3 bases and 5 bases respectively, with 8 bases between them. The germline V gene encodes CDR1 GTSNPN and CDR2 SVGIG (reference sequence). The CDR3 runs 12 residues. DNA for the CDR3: TGTGCCTGGAGGGAACTCGATCAGCCCCAGCATTTT. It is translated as CAWRELDQPQHF.

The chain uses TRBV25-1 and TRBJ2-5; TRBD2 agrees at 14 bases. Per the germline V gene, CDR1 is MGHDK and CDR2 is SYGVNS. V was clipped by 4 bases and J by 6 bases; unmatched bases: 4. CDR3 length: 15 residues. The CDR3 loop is CASSGLAGGGKTQYF. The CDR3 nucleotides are TGTGCCAGCAGTGGACTAGCGGGGGGGGGAAAGACCCAGTACTTC.

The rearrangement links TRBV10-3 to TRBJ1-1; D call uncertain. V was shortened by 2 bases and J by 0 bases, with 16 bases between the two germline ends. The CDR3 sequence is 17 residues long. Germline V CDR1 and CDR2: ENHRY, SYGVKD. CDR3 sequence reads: CAISEPPSITMNTEAFF. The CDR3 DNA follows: TGTGCCATCAGTGAGCCTCCTTCGATAACTATGAACACTGAAGCTTTCTTT.

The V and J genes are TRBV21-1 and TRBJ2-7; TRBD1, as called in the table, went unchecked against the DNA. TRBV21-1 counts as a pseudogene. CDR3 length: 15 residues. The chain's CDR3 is CASSMGRDRSYEQYF. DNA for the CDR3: TGTGCCAGCAGCATGGGGCGGGACAGATCCTACGAGCAGTACTTC.

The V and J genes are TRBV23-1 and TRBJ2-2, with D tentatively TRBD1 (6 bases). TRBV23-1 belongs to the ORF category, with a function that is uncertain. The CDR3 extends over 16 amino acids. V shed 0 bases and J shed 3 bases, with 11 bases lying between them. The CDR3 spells CASSQSQGPDTGELFF. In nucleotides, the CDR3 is TGCGCCAGCAGTCAATCGCAGGGGCCCGACACCGGGGAGCTGTTTTTT.

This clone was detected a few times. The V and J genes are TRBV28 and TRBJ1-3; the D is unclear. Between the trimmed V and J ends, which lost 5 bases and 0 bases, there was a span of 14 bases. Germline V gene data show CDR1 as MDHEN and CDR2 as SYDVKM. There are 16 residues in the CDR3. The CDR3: CASSRGEGLSGNTIYF. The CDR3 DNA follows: TGTGCCAGCAGTCGCGGAGAAGGGCTCTCTGGAAACACCATATATTTT.

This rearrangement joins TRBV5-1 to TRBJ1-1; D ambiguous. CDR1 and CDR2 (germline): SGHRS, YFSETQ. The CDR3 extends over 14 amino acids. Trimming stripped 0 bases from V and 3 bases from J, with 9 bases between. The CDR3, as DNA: TGCGCCAGCAGCTTGGGGAGGTCGGACACTGAAGCTTTCTTT. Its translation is CASSLGRSDTEAFF. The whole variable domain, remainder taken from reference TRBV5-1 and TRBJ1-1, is KAGVTQTPRYLIKTRGQQVTLSCSPISGHRSVSWYQQTPGQGLQFLFEYFSETQRNKGNFPGRFSGRQFSNSRSEMNVSTLELGDSALYLCASSLGRSDTEAFFGQGTRLTVV.

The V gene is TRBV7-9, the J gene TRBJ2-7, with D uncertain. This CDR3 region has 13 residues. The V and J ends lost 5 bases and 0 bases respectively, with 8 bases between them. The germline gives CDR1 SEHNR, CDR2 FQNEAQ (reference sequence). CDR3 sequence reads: CASSPYSSYEQYF. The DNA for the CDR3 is TGTGCCAGCAGCCCATACAGCTCCTACGAGCAGTACTTC.

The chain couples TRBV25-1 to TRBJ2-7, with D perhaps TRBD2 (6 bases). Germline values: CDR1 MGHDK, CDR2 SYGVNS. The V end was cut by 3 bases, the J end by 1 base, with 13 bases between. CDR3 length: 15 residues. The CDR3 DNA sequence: TGTGCCAGCAGTGACGGGGGTGGGGTTTCCTACGAGCAGTACTTC. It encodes CASSDGGGVSYEQYF.

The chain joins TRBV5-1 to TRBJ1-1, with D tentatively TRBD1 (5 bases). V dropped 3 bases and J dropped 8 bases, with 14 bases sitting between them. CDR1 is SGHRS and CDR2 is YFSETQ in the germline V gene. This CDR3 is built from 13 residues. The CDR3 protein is CASSSPGQDEAFF. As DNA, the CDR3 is TGCGCCAGCAGCTCGCCCGGACAAGACGAAGCTTTCTTT.

The CDR3 region is CASTREGGVTDTQYF. The CDR3 region has the DNA TGCGCCAGCACCCGGGAGGGGGGAGTCACAGATACGCAGTATTTT. The V and J genes are TRBV10-2 and TRBJ2-3; 8 bases agree with TRBD2. Germline CDR1 reads WSHSY; CDR2 reads SAAADI. V lost 7 bases and J lost 2; bases outside the gene matches: 8. The length of the CDR3 is 15 residues.

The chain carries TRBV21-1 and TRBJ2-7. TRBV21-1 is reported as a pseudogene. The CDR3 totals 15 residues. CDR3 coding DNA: TGTGCCAGCACCCCCGGGGGCCTAGGAACCTACGAGCAGTACTTC. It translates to CASTPGGLGTYEQYF.

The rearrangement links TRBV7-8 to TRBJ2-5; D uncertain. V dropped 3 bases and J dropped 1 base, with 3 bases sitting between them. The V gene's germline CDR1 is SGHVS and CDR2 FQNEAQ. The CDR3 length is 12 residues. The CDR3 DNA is TGTGCCAGCAGCTTCTTCCAAGAGACCCAGTACTTC. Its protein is CASSFFQETQYF. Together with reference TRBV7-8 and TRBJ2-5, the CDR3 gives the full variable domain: GAGVSQSPRYKVAKRGQDVALRCDPISGHVSLFWYQQALGQGPEFLTYFQNEAQLDKSGLPSDRFFAERPEGSVSTLKIQRTQQEDSAVYLCASSFFQETQYFGPGTRLLVL.

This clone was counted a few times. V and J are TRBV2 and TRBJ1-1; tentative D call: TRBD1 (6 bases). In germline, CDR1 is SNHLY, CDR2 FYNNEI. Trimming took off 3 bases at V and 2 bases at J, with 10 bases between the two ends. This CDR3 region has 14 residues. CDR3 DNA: TGTGCCAGCAGTGAGGAGGGGGGAAACACTGAAGCTTTCTTT. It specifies CASSEEGGNTEAFF.

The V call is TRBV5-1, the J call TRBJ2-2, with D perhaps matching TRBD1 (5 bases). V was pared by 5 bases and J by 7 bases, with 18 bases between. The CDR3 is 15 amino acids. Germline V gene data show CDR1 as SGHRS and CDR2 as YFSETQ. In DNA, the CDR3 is TGCGCCAGCAGTCCCCTCCAGGGCTCGGGCGGGGAGCTGTTTTTT. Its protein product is CASSPLQGSGGELFF.

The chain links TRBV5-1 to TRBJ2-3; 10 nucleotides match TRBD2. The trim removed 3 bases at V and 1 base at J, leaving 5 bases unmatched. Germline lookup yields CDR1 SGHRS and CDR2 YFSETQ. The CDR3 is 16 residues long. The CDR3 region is CASSWPSGSGTDTQYF. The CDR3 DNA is TGCGCCAGCAGCTGGCCTAGCGGGAGTGGCACAGATACGCAGTATTTT.

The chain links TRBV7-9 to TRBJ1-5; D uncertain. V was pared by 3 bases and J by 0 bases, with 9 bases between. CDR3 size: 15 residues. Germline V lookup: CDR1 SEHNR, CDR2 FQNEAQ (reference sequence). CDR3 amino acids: CASSLSGNSNQPQHF. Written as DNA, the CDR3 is TGTGCCAGCAGCTTGTCGGGGAATAGCAATCAGCCCCAGCATTTT.

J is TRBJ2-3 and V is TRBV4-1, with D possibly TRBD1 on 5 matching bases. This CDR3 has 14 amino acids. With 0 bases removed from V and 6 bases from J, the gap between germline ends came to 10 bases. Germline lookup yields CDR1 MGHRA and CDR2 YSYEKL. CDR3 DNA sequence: TGCGCCAGCAGCCAAGAGCAGGGCTGGGATACGCAGTATTTT. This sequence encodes CASSQEQGWDTQYF.

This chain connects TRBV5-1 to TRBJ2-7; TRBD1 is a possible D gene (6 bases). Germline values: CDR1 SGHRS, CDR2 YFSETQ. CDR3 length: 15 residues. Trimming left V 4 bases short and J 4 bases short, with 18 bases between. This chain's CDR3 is CASSRLQGPGYEQYF. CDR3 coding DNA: TGCGCCAGCAGCCGTCTACAGGGTCCTGGATACGAGCAGTACTTC.